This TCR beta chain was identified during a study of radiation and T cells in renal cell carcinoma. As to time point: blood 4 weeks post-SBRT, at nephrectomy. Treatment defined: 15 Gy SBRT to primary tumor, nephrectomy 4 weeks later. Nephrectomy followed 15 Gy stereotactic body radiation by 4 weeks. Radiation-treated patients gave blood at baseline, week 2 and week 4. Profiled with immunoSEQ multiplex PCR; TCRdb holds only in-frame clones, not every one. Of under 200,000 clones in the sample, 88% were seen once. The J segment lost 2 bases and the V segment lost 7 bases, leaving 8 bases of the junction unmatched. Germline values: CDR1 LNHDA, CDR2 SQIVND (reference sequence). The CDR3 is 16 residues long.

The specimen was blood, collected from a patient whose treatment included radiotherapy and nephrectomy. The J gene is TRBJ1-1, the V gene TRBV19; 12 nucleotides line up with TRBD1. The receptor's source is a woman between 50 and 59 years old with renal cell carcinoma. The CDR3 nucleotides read TGTGCCAGTACCAAAGCCGGGACAGGGGGCAACACTGAAGCTTTCTTT. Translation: CASTKAGTGGNTEAFF.